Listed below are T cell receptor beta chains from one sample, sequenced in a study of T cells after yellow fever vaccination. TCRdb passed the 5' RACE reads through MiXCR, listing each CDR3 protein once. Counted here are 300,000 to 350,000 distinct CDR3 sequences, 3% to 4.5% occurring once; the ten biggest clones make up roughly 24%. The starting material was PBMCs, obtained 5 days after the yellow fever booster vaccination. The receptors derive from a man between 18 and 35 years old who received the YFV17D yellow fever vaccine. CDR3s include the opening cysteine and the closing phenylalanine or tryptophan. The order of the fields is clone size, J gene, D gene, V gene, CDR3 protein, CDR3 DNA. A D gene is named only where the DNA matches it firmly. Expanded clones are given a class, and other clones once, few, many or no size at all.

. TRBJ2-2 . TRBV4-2 CASRGQGGNTGELFF TGTGCCAGCAGGGGGCAGGGGGGGAACACCGGGGAGCTGTTTTTT
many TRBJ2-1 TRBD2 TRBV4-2 CASSQSGGGHNEQFF TGTGCCAGCAGCCAGTCTGGGGGGGGTCACAATGAGCAGTTCTTC
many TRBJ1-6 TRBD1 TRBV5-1 CASSINRGSYNSPLHF TGCGCCAGCAGCATTAACAGGGGCTCCTATAATTCACCCCTCCACTTT
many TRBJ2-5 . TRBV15 CATSNRQAGETQYF TGTGCCACCAGCAACCGACAGGCCGGGGAGACCCAGTACTTC
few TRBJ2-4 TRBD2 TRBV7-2 CASSPRAGGLGAKNIQYF TGTGCCAGCAGCCCACGGGCGGGGGGGCTGGGGGCCAAAAACATTCAGTACTTC
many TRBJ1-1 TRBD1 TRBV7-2 CASSLGGSGGMNTEAFF TGTGCCAGCAGCTTAGGAGGTTCAGGGGGGATGAACACTGAAGCTTTCTTT
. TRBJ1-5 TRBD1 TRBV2 CASSKDRGDQPQHF TGTGCCAGCAGTAAAGACAGGGGGGATCAGCCCCAGCATTTT
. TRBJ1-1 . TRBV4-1 CASSRLIIPGQASEAFF TGCGCCAGCAGCCGACTAATAATTCCGGGACAAGCTTCCGAAGCTTTCTTT
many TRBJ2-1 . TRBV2 CASSPLRNNEQFF TGTGCCAGCAGTCCCTTAAGGAACAATGAGCAGTTCTTC
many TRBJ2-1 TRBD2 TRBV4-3 CASSQVSRTSGGPYNEQFF TGCGCCAGCAGCCAAGTTAGCAGGACTAGCGGGGGCCCCTACAATGAGCAGTTCTTC
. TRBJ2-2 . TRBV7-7 CASSLASPGELFF TGTGCTAGCAGCTTAGCCAGCCCCGGGGAGCTGTTTTTT
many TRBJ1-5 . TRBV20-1 CSARVVLNLGHRDQPQHF TGCAGTGCTAGAGTGGTTCTAAACCTGGGGCATCGGGATCAGCCCCAGCATTTT
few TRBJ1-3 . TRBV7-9 CASSFFQGLSSGNTIYF TGTGCCAGCAGCTTCTTTCAGGGGTTGTCCTCTGGAAACACCATATATTTT
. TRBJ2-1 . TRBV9 CASSVQGGPANEQFF TGTGCCAGCAGCGTTCAGGGGGGGCCTGCCAATGAGCAGTTCTTC
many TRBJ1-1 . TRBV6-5 CASRGVRGNTEAFF TGTGCCAGCAGGGGAGTTCGTGGGAACACTGAAGCTTTCTTT